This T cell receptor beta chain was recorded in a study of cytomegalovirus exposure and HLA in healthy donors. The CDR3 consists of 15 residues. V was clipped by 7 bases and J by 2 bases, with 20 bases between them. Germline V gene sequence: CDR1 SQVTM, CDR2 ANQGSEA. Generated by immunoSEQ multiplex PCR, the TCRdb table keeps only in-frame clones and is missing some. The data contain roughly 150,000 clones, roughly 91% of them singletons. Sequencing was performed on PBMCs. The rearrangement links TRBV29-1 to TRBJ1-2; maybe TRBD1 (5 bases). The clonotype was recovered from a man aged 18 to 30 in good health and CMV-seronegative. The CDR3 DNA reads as TGCAGCGCTCGACAGCCCGAGTCTTCCAACTATGGCTACACCTTC. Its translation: CSARQPESSNYGYTF.